This T cell receptor (beta chain) was identified in a study of T-cell memory formation after mild COVID-19. This clonotype was counted a few times. TCRdb reprocessed the 5' RACE reads via MiXCR and lists one record per CDR3 protein. The table has almost 250,000 distinct CDR3 sequences, approximately 15% seen once. V was shortened by 0 bases and J by 5 bases, with 17 bases between the two germline ends. Germline V gene data show CDR1 as SGHRS and CDR2 as YFSETQ. The CDR3 covers 16 residues. The receptor was isolated from an adult woman who had mild COVID-19 (a few samples of this study predate the infection). Cell type and time point are not known. V usage is TRBV5-1 and J usage is TRBJ1-1; D ambiguous. Sequencing used PBMCs or a T cell subset sorted from them (not recorded which). The CDR3 sequence: CASSLAGFVETTEAFF. The CDR3 DNA reads TGCGCCAGCAGCTTGGCAGGATTCGTCGAAACGACTGAAGCTTTCTTT.